This T cell receptor beta chain is drawn from a study of tumor-infiltrating lymphocytes in primary liver carcinoma. On the study more broadly: Those enrolled were patients of both sexes, who were aged 30 to 69 years. Recorded tumor stage was T1-T3 N0M0, with diameters of about 4 to 10 cm.

RNA was extracted from whole blood without cell sorting, alongside germline DNA. Overall study results and limits: Reduced overlap was seen in tumor-adjacent and tumor-blood pairs versus tumor region pairs.

In the case of this clonotype: Its antigen is not known. Germline and junction disagree at one end, which may indicate a read error.

From 450 to 600 ng total RNA, TCR beta cDNA was generated with a primer in the constant region. What produced the TCR beta libraries was three nested multiplex PCR rounds using slightly modified ARM-PCR. Forward primers for TRBV1-TRBV30 and a C-beta reverse primer served the first two PCR rounds, at 10 cycles each. TCRdb recomputed calls from the multiplex PCR reads with MiXCR, one row per CDR3 protein. The table has a few hundred thousand distinct CDR3 sequences, 45% to 70% seen once. The germline gives CDR1 SGHNT, CDR2 YENEEA. This CDR3 has 18 amino acids. Input material: peripheral blood. The clonotype originates from a woman younger than 45 with primary liver carcinoma and hepatitis B virus infection. The J gene is TRBJ2-3, the V gene TRBV11-3; TRBD1 agrees at 7 bases. The CDR3 loop is CASSQPRQGAKHTDTRYF. CDR3 nucleotide sequence: TGTGCCAGCAGCCAACCGCGACAGGGAGCGAAACACACAGATACGCGGTATTTT.